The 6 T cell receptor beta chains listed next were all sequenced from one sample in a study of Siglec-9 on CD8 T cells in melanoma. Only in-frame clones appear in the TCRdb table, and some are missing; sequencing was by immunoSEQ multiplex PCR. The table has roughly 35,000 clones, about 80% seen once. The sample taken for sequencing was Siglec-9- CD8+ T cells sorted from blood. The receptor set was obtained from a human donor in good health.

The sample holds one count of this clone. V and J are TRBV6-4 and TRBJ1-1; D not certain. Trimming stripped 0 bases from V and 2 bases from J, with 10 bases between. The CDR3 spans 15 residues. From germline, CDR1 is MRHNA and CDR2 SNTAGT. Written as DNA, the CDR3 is TGTGCCAGCAGTGACTCGGTGAAAGTAAACACTGAAGCTTTCTTT. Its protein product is CASSDSVKVNTEAFF.

CDR3 in amino acids: CASSPGSTEYGGTEAFF. The DNA for the CDR3 is TGTGCCAGCAGCCCAGGGTCGACCGAATATGGAGGCACTGAAGCTTTCTTT. V usage is TRBV7-9 and J usage is TRBJ1-1; tentative D call: TRBD1 (5 bases). The V gene's germline CDR1 is SEHNR and CDR2 FQNEAQ (reference sequence). The V and J ends lost 5 bases and 4 bases respectively, with 23 bases between them. The CDR3 extends over 17 amino acids.

DNA for the CDR3: TGTGCCAGCAGCGTAGGGACAGGCGACCTTCATCAGCCCCAGCATTTT. Protein sequence: CASSVGTGDLHQPQHF. The rearrangement uses TRBV9 and TRBJ1-5, with TRBD1 matching over 7 bases. Trimming cost V 0 bases and J 5 bases; bases outside gene matches: 8. The CDR3 spans 16 residues. Looked up from germline, CDR1 is SGDLS and CDR2 is YYNGEE.

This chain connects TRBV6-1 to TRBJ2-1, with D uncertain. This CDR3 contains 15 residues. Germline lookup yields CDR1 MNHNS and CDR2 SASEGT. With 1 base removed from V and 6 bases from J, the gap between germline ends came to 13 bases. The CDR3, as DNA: TGTGCCAGCAGTGAAGAAGGTCCCTGGGGCAATGAGCAGTTCTTC. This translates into CASSEEGPWGNEQFF.

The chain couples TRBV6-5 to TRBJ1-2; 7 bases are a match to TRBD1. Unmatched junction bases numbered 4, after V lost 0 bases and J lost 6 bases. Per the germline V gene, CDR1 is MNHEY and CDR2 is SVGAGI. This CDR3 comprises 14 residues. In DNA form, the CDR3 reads TGTGCCAGCAGTTACTCTATGCAGGGGGATGGCTACACCTTC. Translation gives CASSYSMQGDGYTF.

As DNA, the CDR3 is TGTGCCAGCAGTTACCCGCGGGAGGAACTGTTCTTC. This gives the protein CASSYPREELFF. The chain is built from TRBV6-5 and TRBJ2-1; TRBD2 aligns across 8 bases. V shed 2 bases, J shed 15 bases, and the junction held 6 bases outside the gene matches. The length of the CDR3 is 12 residues. Germline lookup yields CDR1 MNHEY and CDR2 SVGAGI.